This T cell receptor beta chain was recovered during a study of T-cell memory formation after mild COVID-19. The overall study: There were largely donor-specific TCR clusters.

5'RACE primed at constant segments yielded TCR alpha and TCR beta cDNA libraries bearing sample barcodes and UMIs. Each CDR3 protein gets one entry after TCRdb re-called the 5' RACE reads with MiXCR. The data show some 440,000 distinct CDR3 sequences, roughly 25% seen once. The V gene lost 3 bases and the J gene lost 7 bases, with 7 bases spanning the gap. This CDR3 has 12 amino acids. This clonotype was detected many times. The sequenced material came from PBMCs or a T cell subset sorted from them (not recorded which). The source is an adult woman who had mild COVID-19 (a few samples of this study predate the infection). Cell type and time point are not known. V is TRBV12-3 or TRBV12-4 and J is TRBJ2-1; D perhaps matches TRBD2 (5 bases). CDR3: CASSFGENEQFF. CDR3 nucleotide sequence: TGTGCCAGCAGTTTCGGGGAAAATGAGCAGTTCTTC.